The 32 T cell receptor beta chains listed next were all sequenced from one sample in a study of graft-versus-host responses after intestinal transplantation. The study plated about 200,000 CFSE-labeled responders with about 200,000 irradiated, violet-dye-labeled stimulators. Sequenced by immunoSEQ multiplex PCR; TCRdb stores in-frame clones only, minus some. This sample yields more than 12,000 clones, of which roughly 35% are seen a single time; about 2% belongs to the top ten. Specimen: alloreactive CD8+ T cells from a mixed lymphocyte reaction culture, collected before intestinal transplant. Described subset: CFSE-low proliferating T cells sorted from roughly six-day pre-transplant mixed lymphocyte reaction (GvH or HvG direction). The source of these receptors is a human patient who received an intestinal transplant.

Relative to its sample, this clone is medium-sized. This rearrangement joins TRBV27 to TRBJ1-2; TRBD1 might be the D (5 bases). Trimming removed 9 bases from V and 3 bases from J, with 14 bases in between. This CDR3 has 13 amino acids. Germline assignment: CDR1 MNHEY and CDR2 SMNVEV (reference sequence). In DNA form, the CDR3 reads TGTGCCAGTTCCTTTGGACAACACTATGGCTACACCTTC. Protein product: CASSFGQHYGYTF.

This clone was counted only a few times. The gene calls are TRBV4-3 and TRBJ2-7, with D perhaps TRBD1 (5 bases). Looked up from germline, CDR1 is LGHNA and CDR2 is YSLEER. There are 13 residues in the CDR3. The V end lost 0 bases, the J end lost 3 bases, and 6 bases lay between the germline ends. The CDR3 DNA is TGCGCCAGCAGCCAAGATAGGGGCTACGAGCAGTACTTC. Translation: CASSQDRGYEQYF.

This chain joins TRBV7-9 and TRBJ1-4, with D perhaps TRBD1 (6 bases). With 5 bases removed from V and 4 bases from J, the gap between germline ends came to 14 bases. The V gene's germline CDR1 is SEHNR and CDR2 FQNEAQ (reference sequence). This CDR3 spans 15 amino acids. The CDR3 here is CASSDWTDNNEKLFF. The CDR3 region has the DNA TGTGCCAGCAGCGATTGGACAGATAATAATGAAAAACTGTTTTTT.

This clone was seen more than once but under ten times. The chain couples TRBV9 to TRBJ2-3; 7 nucleotides align to TRBD1. From germline, CDR1 is SGDLS and CDR2 YYNGEE. J was trimmed by 5 bases and V by 0 bases; bases with no gene match: 6. The CDR3 spans 15 residues. CDR3 DNA: TGTGCCAGCAGCGTAGAAGGGGGCAGGGGAGATACGCAGTATTTT. This encodes CASSVEGGRGDTQYF.

The genes are TRBV2 and TRBJ1-2; the match to TRBD1 covers 11 bases. From germline, CDR1 is SNHLY and CDR2 FYNNEI. The J segment lost 6 bases and the V segment lost 3 bases, leaving 9 bases of the junction unmatched. The CDR3 extends over 16 amino acids. CDR3 residues: CASSDQRTGGADGYTF. The CDR3, as DNA: TGTGCCAGCAGTGATCAAAGGACAGGGGGCGCGGATGGCTACACCTTC. Supplemented by reference TRBV2 and TRBJ1-2, the full variable domain reads EPEVTQTPSHQVTQMGQEVILRCVPISNHLYFYWYRQILGQKVEFLVSFYNNEISEKSEIFDDQFSVERPDGSNFTLKIRSTKLEDSAMYFCASSDQRTGGADGYTFGSGTRLTVV.

This clone was seen more than once but under ten times. The chain combines TRBV7-9 with TRBJ2-1, with D tentatively TRBD1 (6 bases). The CDR3 is 15 residues long. The germline gives CDR1 SEHNR, CDR2 FQNEAQ (reference sequence). The V and J ends lost 8 bases and 4 bases respectively, with 18 bases between them. The CDR3 spells CASFSGGSPYNEQFF. The CDR3, as DNA: TGTGCCAGCTTCTCTGGGGGCTCCCCATACAATGAGCAGTTCTTC.

The rearrangement links TRBV11-2 to TRBJ1-1; 7 nucleotides match TRBD1. J lost 0 bases, V lost 1 base, and 5 bases had no gene match. The germline gives CDR1 SGHAT, CDR2 FQNNGV. The CDR3 length is 16 residues. The CDR3 reads CASSLGTGWMNTEAFF. Written as DNA, the CDR3 is TGTGCCAGCAGCTTAGGGACAGGTTGGATGAACACTGAAGCTTTCTTT.

The genes are TRBV4-1 and TRBJ1-1; TRBD1 matches 12 bases. CDR1 is MGHRA, CDR2 YSYEKL, per germline. Losses at the gene ends were 1 base for V and 8 bases for J; bases not matched to a gene: 5. The CDR3 covers 15 residues. CDR3 amino acids: CASSQVGTGGVEAFF. CDR3 coding DNA: TGCGCCAGCAGCCAAGTAGGGACAGGGGGCGTCGAAGCTTTCTTT.

The rearrangement links TRBV7-9 to TRBJ2-3, with a tentative D call TRBD2 (7 bases). Germline values: CDR1 SEHNR, CDR2 FQNEAQ (reference sequence). The CDR3 consists of 16 residues. Trimming took off 10 bases at V and 1 base at J, with 21 bases between the two ends. CDR3 coding DNA: TGTGCCATCGAGGCCCTCGGGGGGACACGCACAGATACGCAGTATTTT. Residues: CAIEALGGTRTDTQYF.

This clone was recorded a few times. This chain joins TRBV7-8 and TRBJ2-7; 10 bases align to TRBD2. The germline CDR1 and CDR2 sequences are SGHVS and FQNEAQ. The CDR3 totals 17 residues. V lost 3 bases, J lost 4 bases, and 12 bases stayed unmatched. The CDR3 loop reads CASSFSPQRGGEYEQYF. DNA of the CDR3: TGTGCCAGCAGCTTCAGCCCTCAGCGGGGGGGCGAATACGAGCAGTACTTC.

The chain has TRBV21-1 and TRBJ1-4; the table's D call, TRBD1, was not checked against the DNA. TRBV21-1 is a pseudogene. The CDR3 covers 16 residues. This CDR3 is CASSKVVTGNNEKLFF. The CDR3 DNA reads as TGTGCCAGCAGCAAAGTGGTCACAGGGAATAATGAAAAACTGTTTTTT.

The sample holds a few counts of this clone. This sequence joins TRBV4-3 and TRBJ2-7; weak D call: TRBD1 (5 bases). This CDR3 is built from 15 residues. The V and J ends lost 0 bases and 3 bases respectively, with 12 bases between them. Germline values: CDR1 LGHNA, CDR2 YSLEER. The CDR3 region has the DNA TGCGCCAGCAGCCAAGAGGACACACGAGTCTACGAGCAGTACTTC. The encoded protein is CASSQEDTRVYEQYF.

The gene calls are TRBV11-2 and TRBJ2-3; 7 bases agree with TRBD2. Unmatched junction bases numbered 12, after V lost 4 bases and J lost 2 bases. This CDR3 spans 17 amino acids. Germline V gene lookup returns CDR1 SGHAT and CDR2 FQNNGV. CDR3 in amino acids: CASSSYPGGGVTDTQYF. CDR3 in DNA: TGTGCCAGCAGCTCTTACCCTGGCGGGGGAGTCACAGATACGCAGTATTTT.

This rearrangement joins TRBV30 to TRBJ2-1, with D maybe TRBD2 (6 bases). Germline V lookup: CDR1 GTSNPN, CDR2 SVGIG (reference sequence). Trimming removed 5 bases from V and 4 bases from J, with 15 bases in between. The CDR3 is 14 amino acids. For the CDR3, the DNA is TGTGCCTGGTCGGAGGGTAGGGGATACAATGAGCAGTTCTTC. It specifies CAWSEGRGYNEQFF.

The rearrangement links TRBV27 to TRBJ2-5, with TRBD1 identical over 10 bases. The J call may not be correct, given that the DNA end is closer to TRBJ2-7. The CDR3 spans 14 residues. Germline lookup yields CDR1 MNHEY and CDR2 SMNVEV (reference sequence). The CDR3 reads CASSFGQGVGEQYF. The CDR3 nucleotides are TGTGCCAGCAGTTTTGGACAGGGGGTGGGCGAGCAGTACTTC.

This clone was counted between two and nine times. The chain couples TRBV19 to TRBJ2-2; D possibly corresponds to TRBD1 (5 bases). CDR3 size: 15 residues. CDR1 LNHDA and CDR2 SQIVND come from the germline V gene (reference sequence). The V end lost 3 bases, the J end lost 8 bases, and 16 bases lay between the germline ends. CDR3 sequence reads: CASSIYPTGAGELFF. CDR3 coding DNA: TGTGCCAGTAGTATTTATCCTACTGGGGCAGGGGAGCTGTTTTTT.

This clone was observed a handful of times. The rearrangement uses TRBV4-3 and TRBJ2-7, with a possible D match to TRBD2 (5 bases). The length of the CDR3 is 16 residues. Deletions cut 1 base from V and 3 bases from J, with 16 bases between. Looked up from germline, CDR1 is LGHNA and CDR2 is YSLEER. The CDR3 bases are TGCGCCAGCAGCCAAGGTATAGCCGCCGGGGTCTACGAGCAGTACTTC. Translated: CASSQGIAAGVYEQYF.

The chain joins TRBV11-2 to TRBJ2-7, with TRBD1 matching over 8 bases. The V gene's germline CDR1 is SGHAT and CDR2 FQNNGV. Trimming removed 4 bases from V and 2 bases from J; junction bases left unmatched: 1. The CDR3 spans 13 residues. The CDR3 DNA follows: TGTGCCAGCAGCTGGGGACAGGCCTACGAGCAGTACTTC. Translation: CASSWGQAYEQYF.

The chain combines TRBV11-2 with TRBJ2-2; 7 bases match TRBD1. The length of the CDR3 is 19 residues. With V trimmed by 3 bases and J by 5 bases, 18 bases remained unmatched. Germline-derived CDR1 and CDR2 are SGHAT and FQNNGV. In DNA form, the CDR3 reads TGTGCCAGCAGCTTCGGACAGGCCGGAATAAGGCCAGAAACCGGGGAGCTGTTTTTT. Translated, it gives CASSFGQAGIRPETGELFF.

The chain carries TRBV7-8 and TRBJ2-7; 10 bases align to TRBD2. The trim removed 5 bases at V and 6 bases at J, leaving 10 bases unmatched. The CDR3 sequence is 15 residues long. From germline, CDR1 is SGHVS and CDR2 FQNEAQ. The CDR3 nucleotides read TGTGCCAGCAGCCCTCTAGCGGGGGCGCTCGGCGAGCAGTACTTC. Amino acids: CASSPLAGALGEQYF.

The V and J genes are TRBV11-2 and TRBJ2-6; 7 bases are shared with TRBD2. CDR3 size: 15 residues. Trimming took 11 bases from V and 0 from J; bases not matched to a gene: 7. From germline, CDR1 is SGHAT and CDR2 FQNNGV. CDR3 region: CAGHGGGSGANVLTF. Written as DNA, the CDR3 is TGTGCCGGCCATGGCGGGGGCTCTGGGGCCAACGTCCTGACTTTC. Supplemented by reference TRBV11-2 and TRBJ2-6, the full variable domain reads EAGVAQSPRYKIIEKRQSVAFWCNPISGHATLYWYQQILGQGPKLLIQFQNNGVVDDSQLPKDRFSAERLKGVDSTLKIQPAKLEDSAVYLCAGHGGGSGANVLTFGAGSRLTVL.

J is TRBJ1-6 and V is TRBV9, with TRBD1 as a possible D gene (5 bases). Germline V lookup: CDR1 SGDLS, CDR2 YYNGEE. With 2 bases removed from V and 3 bases from J, the gap between germline ends came to 6 bases. The CDR3 runs 14 residues. CDR3 in amino acids: CASSVQGYNSPLHF. CDR3 in DNA: TGTGCCAGCAGCGTCCAGGGCTATAATTCACCCCTCCACTTT.

This chain connects TRBV4-3 to TRBJ2-4; 8 bases are a match to TRBD1. V shed 0 bases, J shed 1 base, and the junction held 5 bases outside the gene matches. Germline V gene sequence: CDR1 LGHNA, CDR2 YSLEER. The CDR3 sequence is 17 residues long. CDR3 nucleotide sequence: TGCGCCAGCAGCCAAGATCGGACAGGGATCGCCAAAAACATTCAGTACTTC. This translates into CASSQDRTGIAKNIQYF.

V gene TRBV2 combines with J gene TRBJ2-2, with D perhaps matching TRBD2 (6 bases). The V end lost 6 bases, the J end lost 1 base, and 6 bases lay between the germline ends. The germline V gene encodes CDR1 SNHLY and CDR2 FYNNEI. CDR3 size: 13 residues. The CDR3 spells CASRGGNTGELFF. In DNA, the CDR3 is TGTGCCAGCAGGGGGGGGAACACCGGGGAGCTGTTTTTT.

The V and J genes are TRBV7-9 and TRBJ2-2; D is uncertain. Germline loops: CDR1 SEHNR, CDR2 FQNEAQ (reference sequence). With 8 bases removed from V and 5 bases from J, the gap between germline ends came to 15 bases. The CDR3 consists of 14 residues. Here the CDR3 reads CASENSLRTGELFF. In nucleotides, the CDR3 is TGTGCCAGCGAAAACTCCCTCAGGACCGGGGAGCTGTTTTTT. Using reference TRBV7-9 and TRBJ2-2 for the parts outside the CDR3, the full variable domain is DTGVSQNPRHKITKRGQNVTFRCDPISEHNRLYWYRQTLGQGPEFLTYFQNEAQLEKSRLLSDRFSAERPKGSFSTLEIQRTEQGDSAMYLCASENSLRTGELFFGEGSRLTVL.

The chain carries TRBV19 and TRBJ2-1; D is perhaps TRBD2 (6 bases). CDR3 length: 14 residues. Germline-derived CDR1 and CDR2 are LNHDA and SQIVND (reference sequence). V lost 1 base and J lost 9, with 13 bases in between. The CDR3 sequence is CASSIGIQGGEQFF. The CDR3 DNA sequence: TGTGCCAGTAGTATAGGAATCCAGGGAGGTGAGCAGTTCTTC.

This clone turned up a few times. This chain uses TRBV30 with TRBJ2-3, with TRBD2 matching 10 bases. This CDR3 comprises 15 residues. With V trimmed by 0 bases and J by 0 bases, 0 bases remained unmatched. Germline V gene lookup returns CDR1 GTSNPN and CDR2 SVGIG (reference sequence). The DNA for the CDR3 is TGTGCCTGGAGTGTACTAGCGGGGAGCACAGATACGCAGTATTTT. This encodes CAWSVLAGSTDTQYF.

The rearrangement joins TRBV9 to TRBJ2-1; 14 bases line up with TRBD2. The germline V gene has CDR1 SGDLS and CDR2 YYNGEE. J was trimmed by 8 bases and V by 0 bases; bases with no gene match: 7. The CDR3 has 17 amino acids. The CDR3 DNA reads TGTGCCAGCAGCGTAGGGACTAGCGGGGGGCACCGGGATGAGCAGTTCTTC. Its protein is CASSVGTSGGHRDEQFF.

The CDR3 nucleotides read TGTGCCAGCAGCTCCCATTCGGGAGGGGGACCCCCCTCCTACGAGCAGTACTTC. This codes for CASSSHSGGGPPSYEQYF. The genes are TRBV13 and TRBJ2-7; 8 nucleotides line up with TRBD2. Germline assignment: CDR1 PRHDT and CDR2 FYEKMQ (reference sequence). Trimming cost V 4 bases and J 0 bases; bases outside gene matches: 14. The CDR3 has 18 amino acids.

This rearrangement joins TRBV7-2 to TRBJ2-1, with D uncertain. Germline V lookup: CDR1 SGHTA, CDR2 FQGNSA. CDR3 length: 12 amino acids. V was shortened by 4 bases and J by 3 bases, with 4 bases between the two germline ends. The CDR3 loop reads CASSSLYNEQFF. Written as DNA, the CDR3 is TGTGCCAGCAGCTCCCTCTACAATGAGCAGTTCTTC.

The chain joins TRBV7-2 to TRBJ2-5, with D perhaps matching TRBD1 (5 bases). This CDR3 has 14 amino acids. CDR1 is SGHTA and CDR2 is FQGNSA in the germline V gene. V lost 2 bases and J 0 bases, leaving 7 bases between the germline ends. The CDR3 DNA sequence: TGTGCCAGCAGCTTATGGGGCTACCAAGAGACCCAGTACTTC. Residues: CASSLWGYQETQYF.

The chain employs TRBV6-6 and TRBJ2-7; 8 positions agree with TRBD1. CDR3 length equals 13 residues. The V and J ends lost 5 bases and 7 bases, in that order; junction bases with no gene match: 7. Looked up from germline, CDR1 is MNHNY and CDR2 is SVGAGI (reference sequence). DNA of the CDR3: TGTGCCAGCAGTGGAGGACAGGGTCGGGAGCAGTACTTC. Its protein is CASSGGQGREQYF.